A selection of T cell receptor beta chains follows, all from one sample in a study of OX40 agonist ivuxolimab in advanced cancers. Only in-frame clones appear in the TCRdb table, and some are missing; sequencing was by immunoSEQ multiplex PCR. The sample holds over 60,000 clones, roughly nine tenths seen once. This specimen was CD4+ or CD8+ T cells sorted from blood, taken in a trial of the OX40 agonist ivuxolimab. The receptor source for this set is an adult with an advanced solid tumor such as melanoma, head and neck, liver or kidney cancer. Each CDR3 is given with its conserved first and last residue. Each record gives: D gene, V gene, clone size, J gene, CDR3 DNA, CDR3 protein. The D gene is left open where the match is weak. Clone size is stated in some rows and not others, as once, few, many or a class when expanded.

TRBD2	TRBV10-1	-	TRBJ2-4	TGCGCCAGCAGTGACCAGAAGCTCGGGAGGGTCAAAAACATTCAGTACTTC	CASSDQKLGRVKNIQYF
-	TRBV27	-	TRBJ1-1	TGTGCCAGCACCGCACAGGGGAACACTGAAGCTTTCTTT	CASTAQGNTEAFF
-	TRBV4-1	once	TRBJ2-4	TGCGCCAGCAGCGTGTCTCGGTCCCCCATTCAGTACTTC	CASSVSRSPIQYF
-	TRBV7-3	few	TRBJ2-1	TGTGCCAGCAGCCCGATTAGCGGACGCTACAATGAGCAGTTCTTC	CASSPISGRYNEQFF
-	TRBV9	-	TRBJ2-6	TGTGCCAGCAGCCCACATATAGCTGGGGCCAACGTCCTGACTTTC	CASSPHIAGANVLTF
-	TRBV5-4	-	TRBJ1-2	TGTGCCAGCAGCTTGGTTGGGGGACCGTACACCTTC	CASSLVGGPYTF
-	TRBV6-1	-	TRBJ1-1	TGTGCCAGCACCCTTAGTCCTGCTCTGAACACTGAAGCTTTCTTT	CASTLSPALNTEAFF
-	TRBV5-3	-	TRBJ2-2	TGTGCCAGAAGCTTGGGACTAGCGAACACCGGGGAGCTGTTTTTT	CARSLGLANTGELFF
-	TRBV4-2	-	TRBJ2-3	TGTGCCAGCAGCCAAGATCGATCGGGACGGACAGATACGCAGTATTTT	CASSQDRSGRTDTQYF
TRBD2	TRBV11-3	-	TRBJ2-1	TGTGCCAGCAGCCCGACTAGCGGGAGGAGGAATGAGCAGTTCTTC	CASSPTSGRRNEQFF
-	TRBV4-1	few	TRBJ2-1	TGCGCCAGCAGCGATCCGAGGAGGGGCTCCTACAATGAGCAGTTCTTC	CASSDPRRGSYNEQFF
-	TRBV5-6	-	TRBJ2-3	TGTGCCAGCAGCTCCATTCCTCGGACTCGGGATACGCAGTATTTT	CASSSIPRTRDTQYF
-	TRBV30	-	TRBJ2-1	TGTGCCTGGAGTGTTTCAGCTTATGAGCAGTTCTTC	CAWSVSAYEQFF
-	TRBV18	few	TRBJ1-1	TGTGCCAGCTCATATAGGGTTACTGAAGCTTTCTTT	CASSYRVTEAFF
-	TRBV6-1	-	TRBJ2-7	TGTGCCAGCAGTGACCACCTGGGGTCCTACGAGCAGTACTTC	CASSDHLGSYEQYF
-	TRBV5-8	-	TRBJ2-6	TGTGCCAGCAGCCCACGGAGTTCTGGGGCCAACGTCCTGACTTTC	CASSPRSSGANVLTF
-	TRBV28	-	TRBJ2-2	TGTGCCAGCAGTTTACCCCTGGCAGGGACCGGGGAGCTGTTTTTT	CASSLPLAGTGELFF
-	TRBV6-6	-	TRBJ2-2	TGTGCCAGCAGCCCTCCTCGACAGGGAGGGGGGGAGCTGTTTTTT	CASSPPRQGGGELFF
-	TRBV5-4	-	TRBJ1-3	TGCGCCAGCAGCCAAGAGCACTCTGGAAACACCATATATTTT	CASSQEHSGNTIYF
TRBD1	TRBV5-6	-	TRBJ2-4	TGTGCCAGCAGCCCGGCGGGACAGGGTCACATTCAGTACTTC	CASSPAGQGHIQYF
TRBD2	TRBV11-3	-	TRBJ2-5	TGTGCCAGCAGCCCCAGGACTAGCGGGAGGGCCGCAGAGACCCAGTACTTC	CASSPRTSGRAAETQYF
TRBD2	TRBV5-1	-	TRBJ2-1	TGCGCCAGCAGCTTGGGACTAGCGGTCAGTACCCATGAGCAGTTCTTC	CASSLGLAVSTHEQFF
-	TRBV18	-	TRBJ2-3	TGTGCCAGCTCACCACCGGGGGAAGATACGCAGTATTTT	CASSPPGEDTQYF
-	TRBV28	-	TRBJ2-2	TGTGCCAGCAGTTTAGTCGGGAACACCGGGGAGCTGTTTTTT	CASSLVGNTGELFF
-	TRBV15	once	TRBJ2-1	TGTGCCACCAGCAGAGAGAGTAGCGTCTACAATGAGCAGTTCTTC	CATSRESSVYNEQFF
TRBD1	TRBV5-8	once	TRBJ2-1	TGTGCCAGCAGCGGGGACAGGGTCTACAATGAGCAGTTCTTC	CASSGDRVYNEQFF
-	TRBV5-4	-	TRBJ2-3	TGTGCCAGCAGCTTGAAGGGTAGCACAGATACGCAGTATTTT	CASSLKGSTDTQYF
TRBD1	TRBV2	-	TRBJ1-4	TGTGCCAGCAGTCCGGACAGGGCATTAGAAAAACTGTTTTTT	CASSPDRALEKLFF
-	TRBV7-2	-	TRBJ1-1	TGTGCCAGCAGCTTGGACGGAAGGGGGACTGAAGCTTTCTTT	CASSLDGRGTEAFF
-	TRBV30	-	TRBJ2-5	TGTGCCTGGAGTGTACAGGTGTTTCAAGAGACCCAGTACTTC	CAWSVQVFQETQYF
-	TRBV4-1	once	TRBJ1-1	TGCGCCAGCAGCCAAGAGCGGGTGGCGGACACTGAAGCTTTCTTT	CASSQERVADTEAFF
-	TRBV14	-	TRBJ2-3	TGTGCCAGCAGCTCCAACCTCGGGGCAGATACGCAGTATTTT	CASSSNLGADTQYF
TRBD1	TRBV28	-	TRBJ2-7	TGTGCCAGCAGTTCACCTGGACAGGGGAAGGCCTACGAGCAGTACTTC	CASSSPGQGKAYEQYF
-	TRBV28	-	TRBJ2-5	TGTGCCAGCAGTTTAGTAGGAAAGGTCCAAGAGACCCAGTACTTC	CASSLVGKVQETQYF
-	TRBV27	few	TRBJ2-2	TGTGCCAGCAGCCCGTCTTACACCGGGGAGCTGTTTTTT	CASSPSYTGELFF
-	TRBV7-7	-	TRBJ1-1	TGTGCCAGCTCGGGATCTCCGAACACTGAAGCTTTCTTT	CASSGSPNTEAFF
-	TRBV9	-	TRBJ2-3	TGTGCCAGCAGCGTACGTGGGAGATTCACAGATACGCAGTATTTT	CASSVRGRFTDTQYF
-	TRBV6-5	-	TRBJ1-4	TGTGCCAGCAGTTACTCTCAGCTTGCAACTAATGAAAAACTGTTTTTT	CASSYSQLATNEKLFF
-	TRBV5-1	-	TRBJ2-2	TGCGCCAGCAGCCCGCAACCCGTGGGGGGAGATAGAACCGGGGAGCTGTTTTTT	CASSPQPVGGDRTGELFF
TRBD2	TRBV7-9	-	TRBJ2-3	TGTGCCAGCAGCTCGCTGACTAGCGGGAGGACCACAGATACGCAGTATTTT	CASSSLTSGRTTDTQYF